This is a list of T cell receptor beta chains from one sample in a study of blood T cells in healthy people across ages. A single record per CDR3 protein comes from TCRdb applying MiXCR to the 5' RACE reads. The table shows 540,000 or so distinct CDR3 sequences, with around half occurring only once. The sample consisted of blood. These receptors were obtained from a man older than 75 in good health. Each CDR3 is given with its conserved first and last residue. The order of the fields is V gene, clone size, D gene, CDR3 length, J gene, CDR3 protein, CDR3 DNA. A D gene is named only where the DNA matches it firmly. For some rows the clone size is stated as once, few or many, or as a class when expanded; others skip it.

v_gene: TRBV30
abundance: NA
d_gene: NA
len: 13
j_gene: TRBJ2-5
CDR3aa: CAWSVQVGGEQYF
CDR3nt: TGTGCCTGGAGTGTCCAAGTCGGGGGAGAGCAGTACTTC

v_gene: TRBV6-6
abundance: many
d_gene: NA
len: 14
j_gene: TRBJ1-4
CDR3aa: CASSSTTSNEKLFF
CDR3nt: TGTGCCAGCAGTTCAACAACCTCTAATGAAAAACTGTTTTTT

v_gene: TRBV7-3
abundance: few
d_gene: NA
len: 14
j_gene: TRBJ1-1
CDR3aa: CASSLRGVGTEAFF
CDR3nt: TGTGCCAGCAGCTTACGAGGGGTGGGCACTGAAGCTTTCTTT

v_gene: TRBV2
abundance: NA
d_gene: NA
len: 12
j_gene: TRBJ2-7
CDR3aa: CASSVWALEQYF
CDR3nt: TGTGCCAGCAGTGTCTGGGCCCTCGAGCAGTACTTC

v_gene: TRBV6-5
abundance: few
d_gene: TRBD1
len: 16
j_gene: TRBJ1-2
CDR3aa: CASNPAGGRGNYGYTF
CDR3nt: TGTGCCAGCAATCCCGCGGGGGGCAGGGGGAACTATGGCTACACCTTC

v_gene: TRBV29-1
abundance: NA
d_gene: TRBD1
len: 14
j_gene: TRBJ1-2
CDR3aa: CSVEGSGTVGGYTF
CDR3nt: TGCAGCGTTGAAGGGTCCGGGACAGTCGGTGGCTACACCTTC

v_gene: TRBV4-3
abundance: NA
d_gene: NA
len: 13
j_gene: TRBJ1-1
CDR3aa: CASSQQRQFEAFF
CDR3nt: TGCGCCAGCAGCCAACAACGACAGTTCGAAGCTTTCTTT

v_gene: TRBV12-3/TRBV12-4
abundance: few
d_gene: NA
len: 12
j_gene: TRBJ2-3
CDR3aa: CASSLSVDTQYF
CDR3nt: TGTGCCAGCAGTTTAAGTGTGGATACGCAGTATTTT

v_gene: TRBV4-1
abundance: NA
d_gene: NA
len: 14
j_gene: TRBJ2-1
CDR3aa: CASSQYRDYNEQFF
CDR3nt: TGCGCCAGCAGCCAGTACAGAGATTACAATGAGCAGTTCTTC

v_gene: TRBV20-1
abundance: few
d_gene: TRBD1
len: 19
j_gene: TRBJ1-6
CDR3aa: CSANPGQGARGSYNSPLHF
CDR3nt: TGCAGTGCTAACCCAGGACAGGGGGCGCGGGGGTCCTATAATTCACCCCTCCACTTT

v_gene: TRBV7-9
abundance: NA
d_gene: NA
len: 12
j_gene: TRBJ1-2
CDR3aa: CASNLETFGYTF
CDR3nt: TGTGCCAGCAACTTGGAAACCTTTGGCTACACCTTC

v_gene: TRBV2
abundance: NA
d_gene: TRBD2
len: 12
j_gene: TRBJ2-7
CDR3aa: CASGRGLNEQYF
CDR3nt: TGTGCCAGCGGGCGGGGGTTGAACGAGCAGTACTTC

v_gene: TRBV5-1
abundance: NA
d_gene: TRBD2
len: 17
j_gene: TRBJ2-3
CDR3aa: CASSSGTSGSGTDTQYF
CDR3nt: TGCGCCAGCAGCTCGGGGACTAGCGGGAGCGGCACAGATACGCAGTATTTT

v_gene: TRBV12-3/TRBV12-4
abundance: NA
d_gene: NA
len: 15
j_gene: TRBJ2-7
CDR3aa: CASSHPSVGTYEQYF
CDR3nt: TGTGCCAGCAGCCATCCTAGCGTGGGGACCTACGAGCAGTACTTC

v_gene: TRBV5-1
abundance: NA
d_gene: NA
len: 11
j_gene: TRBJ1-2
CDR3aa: CASFVDYGYTF
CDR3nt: TGCGCTTCATTTGTGGACTATGGCTACACCTTC

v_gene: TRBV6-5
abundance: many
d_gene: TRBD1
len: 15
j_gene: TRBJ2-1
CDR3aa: CASSYSGTGSNEQFF
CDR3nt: TGTGCCAGCAGTTACTCTGGGACAGGGTCGAATGAGCAGTTCTTC

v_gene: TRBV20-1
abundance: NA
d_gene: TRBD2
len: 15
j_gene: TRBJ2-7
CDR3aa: CSASSSGRAGNEQYF
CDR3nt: TGCAGTGCTAGTTCAAGCGGGAGGGCCGGGAATGAGCAGTACTTC

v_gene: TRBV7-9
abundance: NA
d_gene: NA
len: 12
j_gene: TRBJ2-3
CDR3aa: CASSLGPDTQYF
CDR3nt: TGTGCCAGCAGCTTAGGTCCGGATACGCAGTATTTT

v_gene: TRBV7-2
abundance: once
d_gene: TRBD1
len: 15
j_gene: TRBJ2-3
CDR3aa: CASSTRQGAPDTQYF
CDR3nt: TGTGCCAGCAGCACCCGACAGGGGGCGCCTGATACGCAGTATTTT

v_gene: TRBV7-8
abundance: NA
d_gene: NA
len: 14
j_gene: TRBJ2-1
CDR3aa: CASSLGLKYNEQFF
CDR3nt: TGTGCCAGCAGCTTGGGACTGAAGTACAATGAGCAGTTCTTC

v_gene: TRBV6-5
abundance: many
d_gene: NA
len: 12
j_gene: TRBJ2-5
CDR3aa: CASSYSPGVQYF
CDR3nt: TGTGCCAGCAGTTACTCCCCAGGGGTCCAGTACTTC

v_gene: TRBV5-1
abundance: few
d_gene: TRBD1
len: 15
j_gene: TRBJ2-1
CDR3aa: CASSLSGQGGAEQFF
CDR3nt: TGCGCCAGCAGCTTGTCGGGACAGGGTGGTGCTGAGCAGTTCTTC

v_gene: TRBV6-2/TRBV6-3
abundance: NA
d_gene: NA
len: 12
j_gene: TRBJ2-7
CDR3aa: CASRLSVYEQYF
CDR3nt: TGTGCCAGCAGATTGTCAGTATACGAGCAGTACTTC

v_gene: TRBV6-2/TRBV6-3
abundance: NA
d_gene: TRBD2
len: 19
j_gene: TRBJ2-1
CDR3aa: CASSPGTGLAASSYNEQFF
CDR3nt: TGTGCCAGCAGTCCCGGGACGGGACTAGCGGCGAGCTCCTACAATGAGCAGTTCTTC

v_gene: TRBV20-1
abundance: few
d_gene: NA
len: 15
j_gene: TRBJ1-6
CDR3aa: CSAPAKQLNNSPLHF
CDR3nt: TGCAGTGCTCCCGCCAAACAGCTTAATAATTCACCCCTCCACTTT

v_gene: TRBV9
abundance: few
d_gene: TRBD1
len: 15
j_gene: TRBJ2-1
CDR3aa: CASSGQGAGDNEQFF
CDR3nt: TGTGCCAGCAGCGGACAGGGGGCAGGCGACAATGAGCAGTTCTTC

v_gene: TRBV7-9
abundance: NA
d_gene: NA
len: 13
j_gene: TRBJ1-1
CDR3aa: CASSLELYTEAFF
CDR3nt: TGTGCCAGCAGCTTAGAACTCTACACTGAAGCTTTCTTT

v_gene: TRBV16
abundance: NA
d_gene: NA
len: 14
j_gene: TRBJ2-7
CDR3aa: CASGTGALLFEQYF
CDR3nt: TGTGCCAGCGGGACGGGTGCTTTGCTGTTCGAGCAGTACTTC

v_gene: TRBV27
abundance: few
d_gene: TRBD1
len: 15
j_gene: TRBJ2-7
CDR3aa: CASSLVGQGPYEQYF
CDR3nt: TGCGCCAGCAGTTTAGTGGGACAGGGACCCTACGAGCAGTACTTC

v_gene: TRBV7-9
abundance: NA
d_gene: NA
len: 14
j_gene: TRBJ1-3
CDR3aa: CASSFASSGNTIYF
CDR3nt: TGTGCCAGCAGCTTTGCAAGCTCTGGAAACACCATATATTTT

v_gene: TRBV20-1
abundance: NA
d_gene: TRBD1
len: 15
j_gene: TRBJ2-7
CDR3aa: CSASYMGQGTYEQYF
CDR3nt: TGCAGTGCCTCCTATATGGGACAGGGAACGTACGAGCAGTACTTC

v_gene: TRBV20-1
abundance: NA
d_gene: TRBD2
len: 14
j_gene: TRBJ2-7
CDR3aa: CSASKSGTSYEQYF
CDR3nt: TGCAGTGCTAGCAAATCCGGGACTAGCTACGAGCAGTACTTC

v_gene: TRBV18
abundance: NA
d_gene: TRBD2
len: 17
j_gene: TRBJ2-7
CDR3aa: CASSPPTSGPSHREQYF
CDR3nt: TGTGCCAGCTCACCTCCGACTAGCGGGCCCTCTCACCGCGAGCAGTACTTC

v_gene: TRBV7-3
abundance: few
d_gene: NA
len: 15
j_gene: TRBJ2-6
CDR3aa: CASSLVSGGANVLTF
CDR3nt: TGTGCCAGCAGCTTAGTATCCGGGGGGGCCAACGTCCTGACTTTC

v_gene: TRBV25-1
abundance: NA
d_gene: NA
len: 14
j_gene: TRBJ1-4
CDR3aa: CASSELGTNEKLFF
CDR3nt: TGTGCCAGCAGTGAATTGGGGACTAATGAAAAGCTGTTTTTT

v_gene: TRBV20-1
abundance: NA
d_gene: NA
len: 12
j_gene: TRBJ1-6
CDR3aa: CSARVPPSPLHF
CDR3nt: TGCAGTGCTAGAGTCCCGCCTTCACCCCTCCACTTT

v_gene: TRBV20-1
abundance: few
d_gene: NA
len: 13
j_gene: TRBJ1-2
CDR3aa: CSARQGTRKGYTF
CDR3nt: TGCAGTGCTAGACAGGGGACGCGTAAAGGCTACACCTTC

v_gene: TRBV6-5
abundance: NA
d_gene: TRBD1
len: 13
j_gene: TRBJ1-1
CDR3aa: CASSDRGNTEAFF
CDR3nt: TGTGCCAGCAGTGACAGGGGGAACACTGAAGCTTTCTTT

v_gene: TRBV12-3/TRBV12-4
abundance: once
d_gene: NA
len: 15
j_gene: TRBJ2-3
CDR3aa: CASTPGQGRADTQYF
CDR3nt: TGTGCCAGCACCCCTGGGCAGGGGAGAGCAGATACGCAGTATTTT

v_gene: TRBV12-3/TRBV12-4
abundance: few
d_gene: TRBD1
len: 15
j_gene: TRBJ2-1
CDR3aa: CASSPHRTGHNEQFF
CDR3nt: TGTGCCAGCAGCCCCCACCGGACAGGGCACAATGAGCAGTTCTTC

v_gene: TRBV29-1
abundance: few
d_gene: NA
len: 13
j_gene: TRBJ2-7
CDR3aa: CSVEWDGSYEQYF
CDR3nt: TGCAGCGTTGAGTGGGACGGGTCCTACGAGCAGTACTTC

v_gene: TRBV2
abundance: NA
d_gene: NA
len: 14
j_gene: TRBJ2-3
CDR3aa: CASSEGGAMDTQYF
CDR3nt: TGTGCCAGCAGTGAAGGGGGCGCAATGGATACGCAGTATTTT

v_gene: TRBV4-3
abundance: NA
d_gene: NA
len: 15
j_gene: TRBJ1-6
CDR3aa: CASSQEAREDSPLHF
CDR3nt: TGCGCCAGCAGCCAAGAGGCCAGGGAGGATTCACCCCTCCACTTT

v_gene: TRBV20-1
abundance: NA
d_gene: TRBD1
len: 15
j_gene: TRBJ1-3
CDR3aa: CSAPWTGGPGNTIYF
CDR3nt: TGCAGTGCGCCGTGGACAGGGGGCCCTGGAAACACCATATATTTT

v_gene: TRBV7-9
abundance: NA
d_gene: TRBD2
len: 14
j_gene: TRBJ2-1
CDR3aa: CASSKGLAGGEQFF
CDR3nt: TGTGCCAGCAGCAAGGGACTAGCGGGGGGCGAGCAGTTCTTC

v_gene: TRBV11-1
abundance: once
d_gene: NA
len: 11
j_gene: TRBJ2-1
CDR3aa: CASSKLDEQFF
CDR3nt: TGTGCCAGCAGCAAACTAGATGAGCAGTTCTTC

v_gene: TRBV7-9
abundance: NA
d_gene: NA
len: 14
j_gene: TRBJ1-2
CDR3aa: CASSTGEVSYGYTF
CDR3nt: TGTGCCAGCAGCACCGGGGAGGTTAGCTATGGCTACACCTTC

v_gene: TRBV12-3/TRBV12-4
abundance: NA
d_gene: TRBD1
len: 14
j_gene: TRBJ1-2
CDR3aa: CASSTGGAGYGYTF
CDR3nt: TGTGCCAGCAGTACAGGGGGCGCGGGCTATGGCTACACCTTC

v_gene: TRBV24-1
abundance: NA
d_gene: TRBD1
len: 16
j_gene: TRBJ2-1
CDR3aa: CATSGSTGGLGDEQFF
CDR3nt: TGCGCCACCAGTGGATCGACAGGGGGATTGGGTGATGAGCAGTTCTTC

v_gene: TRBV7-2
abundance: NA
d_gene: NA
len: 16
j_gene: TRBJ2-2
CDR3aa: CASSLSYGANTGELFF
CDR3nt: TGTGCCAGCAGCTTATCATACGGGGCGAACACCGGGGAGCTGTTTTTT

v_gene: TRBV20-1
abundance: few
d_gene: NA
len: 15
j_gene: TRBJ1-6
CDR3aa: CSASRGSSVNSPLHF
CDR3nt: TGCAGTGCTAGTAGGGGGAGCAGTGTTAATTCACCCCTCCACTTT

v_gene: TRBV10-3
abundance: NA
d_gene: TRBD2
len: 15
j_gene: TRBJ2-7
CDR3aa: CAISELAGVTYEQYF
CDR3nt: TGTGCCATCAGTGAACTAGCGGGGGTAACCTACGAGCAGTACTTC

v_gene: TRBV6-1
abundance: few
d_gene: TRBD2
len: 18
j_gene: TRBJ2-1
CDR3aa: CASSPLSKTSGGRYEQFF
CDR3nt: TGTGCCAGCAGTCCCCTCTCGAAGACTAGCGGGGGGAGGTATGAGCAGTTCTTC

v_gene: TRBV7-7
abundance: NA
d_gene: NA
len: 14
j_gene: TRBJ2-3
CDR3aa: CASSSGVDADTQYF
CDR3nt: TGTGCTAGCAGCTCAGGGGTGGACGCAGATACGCAGTATTTT

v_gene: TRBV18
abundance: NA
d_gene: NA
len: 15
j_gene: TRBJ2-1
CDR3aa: CASPGEAGTRNEQFF
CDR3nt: TGTGCCAGCCCAGGCGAGGCCGGGACGCGGAATGAGCAGTTCTTC

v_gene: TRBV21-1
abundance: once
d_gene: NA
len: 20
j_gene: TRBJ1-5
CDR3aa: CASSKEWTGGNGYSNQPQHF
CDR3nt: TGTGCCAGCAGCAAAGAGTGGACAGGGGGCAATGGTTATAGCAATCAGCCCCAGCATTTT